One and the same sample provided the 29 T cell receptor beta chains below, sequenced in a study of blood T cells in healthy people across ages. A second PCR, run for about 7 to 11 cycles, used a sample-barcoded 5' primer plus a J-beta primer mix. TCRdb processed the 5' RACE reads anew with MiXCR; each CDR3 protein has one entry. The repertoire consists of 1,800,000 or so distinct CDR3 sequences, with about two fifths occurring once and the leading ten covering 23%. The sample consisted of blood. Every receptor here comes from a human donor in good health.

This rearrangement joins TRBV7-2 to TRBJ1-2; perhaps TRBD1 as D (5 bases). Trimming removed 1 base from V and 4 bases from J, with 13 bases in between. Germline loops: CDR1 SGHTA, CDR2 FQGNSA. The CDR3 sequence is 15 residues long. The CDR3 coding sequence is TGTGCCAGCAGCTTAGGGGGGTGGCAGAGCTATGGCTACACCTTC. It encodes CASSLGGWQSYGYTF.

The rearrangement uses TRBV6-5 and TRBJ2-7; D unclear. Trimming took 4 bases from V and 5 from J, leaving 12 bases between them. The CDR3 contains 13 residues. Germline lookup yields CDR1 MNHEY and CDR2 SVGAGI. The CDR3 DNA reads as TGTGCCAGCAGTTGGGCAGGTTTCAACGAGCAGTACTTC. It yields the protein CASSWAGFNEQYF.

The chain employs TRBV7-3 and TRBJ2-1; 7 bases fit TRBD2. V trimming: 0 bases; J trimming: 2 bases; junction bases outside the gene matches: 10. The CDR3 runs to 18 residues. The germline V gene encodes CDR1 SGHTA and CDR2 FQGTGA. CDR3 bases: TGTGCCAGCAGCTTAACGGGTCCGCTAGCGGATACCTACAATGAGCAGTTCTTC. Translated, it gives CASSLTGPLADTYNEQFF.

V usage is TRBV5-6 and J usage is TRBJ2-5, with TRBD2 identical over 11 bases. The germline V gene has CDR1 SGHDT and CDR2 YYEEEE. This CDR3 has 17 residues. The V gene end was trimmed by 2 bases and the J gene end by 2 bases; junction bases not matched to a gene: 8. CDR3 coding DNA: TGTGCCAGCAGCTTCCGCTTGGGACTAGCGGTTCAAGAGACCCAGTACTTC. It encodes CASSFRLGLAVQETQYF.

The V and J genes are TRBV4-3 and TRBJ2-7, with 9 bases identical to TRBD1. The CDR3 runs to 15 residues. J gave up 3 bases and V 2 bases, and 5 bases lay outside the gene matches. Looked up from germline, CDR1 is LGHNA and CDR2 is YSLEER. In nucleotides, the CDR3 is TGCGCCAGCAGCCAACGCCGGGACAGGGACTACGAGCAGTACTTC. As protein: CASSQRRDRDYEQYF.

This clonotype was seen only a few times. The chain carries TRBV29-1 and TRBJ2-7; TRBD1 aligns across 11 bases. Germline CDR1 SQVTM, CDR2 ANQGSEA. The length of the CDR3 is 14 residues. Trimming took 5 bases from V and 4 from J; bases not matched to a gene: 7. CDR3: CSVRTGGGTYEQYF. CDR3 DNA sequence: TGCAGCGTTCGGACAGGGGGCGGAACATACGAGCAGTACTTC.

This clonotype came up a few times. J is TRBJ2-1 and V is TRBV20-1; D remains unclear. CDR3 length: 12 amino acids. Germline V lookup: CDR1 DFQATT, CDR2 SNEGSKA (reference sequence). V was pared by 2 bases and J by 9 bases, with 11 bases between. Here the CDR3 DNA reads TGCAGTGCTAGATCCCCCGGAAGTGAGCAGTTCTTC. Translated, it gives CSARSPGSEQFF.

The count of this clonotype is one. The rearrangement joins TRBV6-1 to TRBJ2-3; 12 bases align to TRBD1. The V gene end was trimmed by 6 bases and the J gene end by 2 bases; junction bases not matched to a gene: 12. The CDR3 runs to 18 residues. Germline V lookup: CDR1 MNHNS, CDR2 SASEGT. CDR3 loop: CASSPGQGANFNTDTQYF. The DNA for the CDR3 is TGTGCCAGCAGCCCGGGACAGGGGGCTAACTTCAACACAGATACGCAGTATTTT.

This clonotype has more than one count but fewer than ten. The chain carries TRBV4-1 and TRBJ2-3; unclear D gene. The CDR3 length is 16 residues. The germline V gene has CDR1 MGHRA and CDR2 YSYEKL. V was trimmed by 0 bases and J by 2 bases, leaving 12 bases between them. The DNA of the CDR3 is TGCGCCAGCAGCCAAGATCTTGGTCCTTTCACAGATACGCAGTATTTT. Its translation: CASSQDLGPFTDTQYF.

Of note for this clonotype: A much larger clone differs by one base, so this may be a read error. The chain uses TRBV12-3 or TRBV12-4 and TRBJ2-6; D is perhaps TRBD1 (5 bases). The CDR3 sequence is 14 residues long. The CDR3 DNA is TGTGCCAGCCGACGGGCCTCTGGGGCCAACGCCCTGACTTTC. Translated: CASRRASGANALTF.

This chain links TRBV4-3 with TRBJ1-2, with unresolved D. This CDR3 is 15 amino acids long. With 4 bases removed from V and 0 bases from J, the gap between germline ends came to 12 bases. Germline lookup yields CDR1 LGHNA and CDR2 YSLEER. CDR3 sequence reads: CASSPQGDANYGYTF. The CDR3 DNA follows: TGCGCCAGCAGCCCCCAAGGCGACGCTAACTATGGCTACACCTTC.

The V gene is TRBV10-3, the J gene TRBJ2-7; no clear D gene. Between the trimmed V and J ends, which lost 2 bases and 6 bases, there was a span of 14 bases. Germline CDR1 reads ENHRY; CDR2 reads SYGVKD. This CDR3 is 14 amino acids long. Here the CDR3 reads CAISEEQVLVEQYF. The DNA of the CDR3 is TGTGCCATCAGTGAGGAGCAGGTTTTGGTCGAGCAGTACTTC.

This clonotype was found a few times. J is TRBJ1-2 and V is TRBV11-2; the D is unclear. The length of the CDR3 is 16 residues. Germline V gene lookup returns CDR1 SGHAT and CDR2 FQNNGV. The V end lost 8 bases, the J end lost 6 bases, and 25 bases lay between the germline ends. CDR3 nucleotide sequence: TGTGCCAGCGGCCCTTCCGGCGGGGTATCTAGGCATGGCTACACCTTC. Amino acids: CASGPSGGVSRHGYTF.

V and J are TRBV20-1 and TRBJ1-2; possible D gene TRBD1, 6 bases. V gave up 3 bases and J gave up 3 bases, with 11 bases separating them. The CDR3 runs to 13 residues. Per the germline V gene, CDR1 is DFQATT and CDR2 is SNEGSKA (reference sequence). CDR3 sequence reads: CSASPDSDYGYTF. The CDR3 bases are TGCAGTGCTAGTCCGGACAGCGACTATGGCTACACCTTC.

The rearrangement uses TRBV7-8 and TRBJ1-6, with D tentatively TRBD1 (6 bases). Trimming left V 3 bases short and J 9 bases short, with 12 bases between. The CDR3 is 14 amino acids. In germline, CDR1 is SGHVS, CDR2 FQNEAQ. In DNA, the CDR3 is TGTGCCAGCAGCTTTGGACAGAAGGGTTCACCCCTCCACTTT. It specifies CASSFGQKGSPLHF.

V gene TRBV7-3 combines with J gene TRBJ2-1, with TRBD2 as a possible D gene (5 bases). Germline V gene sequence: CDR1 SGHTA, CDR2 FQGTGA. Between the trimmed V and J ends, which lost 3 bases and 4 bases, there was a span of 13 bases. This CDR3 is 15 amino acids long. The CDR3 loop reads CASSLVDSLYNEQFF. For the CDR3, the DNA is TGTGCCAGCAGCTTGGTGGACTCCTTATACAATGAGCAGTTCTTC.

V and J are TRBV11-2 and TRBJ2-5; D is undetermined. This CDR3 spans 15 amino acids. Germline loops: CDR1 SGHAT, CDR2 FQNNGV. Deletions cut 7 bases from V and 3 bases from J, with 18 bases between. Written as DNA, the CDR3 is TGTGCCAGCACCCTCGGTTGGAGCGTGGAAGAGACCCAGTACTTC. Residues: CASTLGWSVEETQYF. Variable domain in full (rest from reference TRBV11-2 and TRBJ2-5): EAGVAQSPRYKIIEKRQSVAFWCNPISGHATLYWYQQILGQGPKLLIQFQNNGVVDDSQLPKDRFSAERLKGVDSTLKIQPAKLEDSAVYLCASTLGWSVEETQYFGPGTRLLVL.

V is TRBV12-3 or TRBV12-4 and J is TRBJ2-1; D unclear. With 7 bases removed from V and 0 bases from J, the gap between germline ends came to 13 bases. CDR3 length equals 15 residues. This CDR3 reads CASNKGPDSYNEQFF. The DNA for the CDR3 is TGTGCCAGCAATAAAGGACCGGACTCCTACAATGAGCAGTTCTTC.

In this sample, this clonotype turned up once. The chain links TRBV5-5 to TRBJ2-2; 10 bases map to TRBD1. The length of the CDR3 is 19 residues. Germline values: CDR1 SGHKS, CDR2 YYEKEE (reference sequence). V gave up 3 bases and J gave up 1 base; unmatched junction bases: 12. As DNA, the CDR3 is TGTGCCAGCAGCTCGACAGGGGGCCGATCGGAATGGAACACCGGGGAGCTGTTTTTT. Protein sequence: CASSSTGGRSEWNTGELFF.

The V call is TRBV7-2, the J call TRBJ2-7; 7 nucleotides align to TRBD1. The CDR3 sequence is 16 residues long. Trimming removed 4 bases from V and 6 bases from J; junction bases left unmatched: 15. The germline CDR1 and CDR2 sequences are SGHTA and FQGNSA. The CDR3 DNA sequence: TGTGCCAGCAGCTCACGGAAAGGGGGCTGGGGCGGCGAGCAGTACTTC. Encoded protein: CASSSRKGGWGGEQYF.

A word on this clonotype: The junction departs from germline at one end; a sequencing error may be responsible. The chain is built from TRBV5-1 and TRBJ2-3; TRBD2 might be the D (5 bases). Germline CDR1 reads SGHRS; CDR2 reads YFSETQ. This CDR3 region has 16 residues. CDR3 bases: TGCGCCAGCAGCCCCCCGAGGGCAGAAAGCACAGATACACAGTATTTT. It translates to CASSPPRAESTDTQYF.

V is TRBV29-1 and J is TRBJ1-2; no firm D call. The V gene lost 3 bases and the J gene lost 4 bases, with 9 bases spanning the gap. This CDR3 has 12 residues. The germline V gene has CDR1 SQVTM and CDR2 ANQGSEA. The CDR3 spells CSVEVGRYGYTF. CDR3 DNA sequence: TGCAGCGTTGAGGTGGGCCGCTATGGCTACACCTTC.

This rearrangement joins TRBV4-1 to TRBJ1-5; TRBD1 matches at 7 bases. The CDR3 contains 17 residues. Germline V gives CDR1 MGHRA, CDR2 YSYEKL. The J segment lost 5 bases and the V segment lost 4 bases, leaving 14 bases of the junction unmatched. As DNA, the CDR3 is TGCGCCAGCAGCCCTCGGACAGGCGGGATTTCCTATCAGCCCCAGCATTTT. It yields the protein CASSPRTGGISYQPQHF.

The chain uses TRBV7-2 and TRBJ2-5; D is unclear. Trimming left V 3 bases short and J 3 bases short, with 11 bases between. CDR1 is SGHTA and CDR2 is FQGNSA in the germline V gene. The CDR3 sequence is 14 residues long. This chain's CDR3 is CASSFYSREETQYF. The CDR3 bases are TGTGCCAGCAGCTTTTACTCCCGAGAAGAGACCCAGTACTTC.

This clonotype occurred a few times. This sequence joins TRBV11-2 and TRBJ2-4; 8 nucleotides line up with TRBD1. The germline V gene has CDR1 SGHAT and CDR2 FQNNGV. The CDR3 runs 14 residues. Trimming at V came to 3 bases and at J to 6 bases, leaving 4 bases not matched to a gene. CDR3: CASSLAGQGNIQYF. In nucleotides, the CDR3 is TGTGCCAGCAGCTTGGCCGGACAGGGAAACATTCAGTACTTC. Looking up the rest from reference TRBV11-2 and TRBJ2-4 gives the full variable domain: EAGVAQSPRYKIIEKRQSVAFWCNPISGHATLYWYQQILGQGPKLLIQFQNNGVVDDSQLPKDRFSAERLKGVDSTLKIQPAKLEDSAVYLCASSLAGQGNIQYFGAGTRLSVL.

This clonotype has ten or more counts. The V and J genes are TRBV12-3 or TRBV12-4 and TRBJ2-4, with a weak D call TRBD1 (6 bases). V lost 7 bases and J 13 bases, leaving 26 bases between the germline ends. The CDR3 sequence is 15 residues long. CDR3 loop: CASKADGQPNNEQYF. The CDR3 DNA sequence: TGTGCCAGCAAAGCCGACGGACAGCCAAACAATGAGCAGTACTTC.

This clonotype was picked up one time. This chain uses TRBV30 with TRBJ1-5; 9 nucleotides agree with TRBD1. CDR1 and CDR2 from the germline V gene are GTSNPN and SVGIG (reference sequence). V gave up 0 bases and J gave up 9 bases; unmatched junction bases: 12. This CDR3 has 16 residues. The CDR3 nucleotides read TGTGCCTGGAGTGTACCGGACAGGGGTTTCGGTCGGCCCCAGCATTTT. This gives the protein CAWSVPDRGFGRPQHF.

The V and J genes are TRBV20-1 and TRBJ1-1; D gene ambiguous. This CDR3 contains 15 residues. Germline V gene sequence: CDR1 DFQATT, CDR2 SNEGSKA (reference sequence). Trimming cost V 3 bases and J 1 base, with 15 bases left between them. CDR3 loop: CSASTLGSGNTEAFF. The CDR3 region has the DNA TGCAGTGCTAGCACCCTGGGCAGCGGGAACACTGAAGCTTTCTTT.

This sequence joins TRBV6-6 and TRBJ1-4; D is uncertain. Trimming stripped 6 bases from V and 8 bases from J, with 22 bases between. There are 16 residues in the CDR3. Germline assignment: CDR1 MNHNY and CDR2 SVGAGI (reference sequence). CDR3 DNA: TGTGCCAGCAGACCTGACGGGAACTTTTCTCAAGAAAAACTGTTTTTT. Translated, it gives CASRPDGNFSQEKLFF.